This T cell receptor beta chain is from a study of early T cells in non-severe SARS-CoV-2 infection. Background on the study: Sequencing targeted bulk RNA from unsorted whole blood, leaving chains unpaired. General study results and limits: VDJdb-based annotation leaned toward anti-spike CD8 responses and missed private and CD4 specificities.

Individual cDNA molecules were tagged with unique molecular identifiers, the study reported. TCRdb ran MiXCR on the 5' RACE reads and lists one entry per CDR3 protein. The repertoire consists of 45,000 to 60,000 distinct CDR3 sequences, with 8.7% occurring once and the leading ten covering around 3.6%. The germline CDR1 and CDR2 sequences are MNHEY and SVGAGI. Trimming took 0 bases from V and 6 from J, leaving 8 bases between them. The CDR3 runs to 13 residues. This clonotype was counted between two and nine times. Antigen specificity is unknown. Material: whole blood, obtained at baseline. This TCR was recovered from an adult who was a healthcare worker with PCR-confirmed SARS-CoV-2 infection or an uninfected control (not recorded which). The chain is built from TRBV6-5 and TRBJ1-1, with TRBD1 as a possible D gene (6 bases). The CDR3 loop is CASSYSAGAEAFF. The CDR3 nucleotides are TGTGCCAGCAGTTACTCAGCAGGGGCTGAAGCTTTCTTT.